This is a list of T cell receptor beta chains from one sample in a study of cytomegalovirus exposure and HLA in healthy donors. Sequencing was performed with immunoSEQ multiplex PCR; in TCRdb, only in-frame clones are kept and a portion is missing. The data hold 150,000 or so clones, with around 73% observed a single time. The material sequenced was PBMCs. These TCRs come from a female donor in good health and CMV-seronegative. Both conserved end residues are part of each CDR3. The D gene is left open where the match is weak. The size of a clone is reported for some rows only, either as once, few or many, or as a class for expanded clones.

abundance	d_gene	j_gene	v_gene	CDR3nt	CDR3aa
once	.	TRBJ1-6	TRBV6-5	TGTGCCAGCAGTTACTCAGGGGGAGAGTATTCACCCCTCCACTTT	CASSYSGGEYSPLHF
.	TRBD2	TRBJ2-1	TRBV11-2	TGTGCCAGCAGCCCCGGGACTAGCGGGAGAAGGGACAATGAGCAGTTCTTC	CASSPGTSGRRDNEQFF
.	.	TRBJ2-5	TRBV27	TGTGCCAGCAGACCGGACAGCCAAGAGACCCAGTACTTC	CASRPDSQETQYF
few	TRBD1	TRBJ2-2	TRBV18	TGTGCCAGCTCACCACCGCTTGGGACAGCGAACACCGGGGAGCTGTTTTTT	CASSPPLGTANTGELFF
few	.	TRBJ1-2	TRBV28	TGTGCCAGCAGTTTATGGGAGCCAGAAGGTGGCTACACCTTC	CASSLWEPEGGYTF
few	.	TRBJ2-2	TRBV7-3	TGTGCCAGCAGCTTGTGGACAGGGGAGCTGTTTTTT	CASSLWTGELFF
.	.	TRBJ1-3	TRBV19	TGTGCCAGTAGCTTACGACAGGCCTCTGGAAACACCATATATTTT	CASSLRQASGNTIYF
.	.	TRBJ2-7	TRBV6-5	TGTGCCAGCAGACTAGCCGCTCACCGAGAGTACTTC	CASRLAAHREYF
.	TRBD2	TRBJ2-3	TRBV4-2	TGTGCCAGCAGCCGCGGGGGGGGCGGGAGGGCTAGCACAGATACGCAGTATTTT	CASSRGGGGRASTDTQYF
.	.	TRBJ2-7	TRBV7-3	TGTGCCAGCAGCTTAGGCACAGGGCTCGAGCAGTACTTC	CASSLGTGLEQYF
.	.	TRBJ1-2	TRBV28	TGTGCCAGCAGTTTATATCACGGGATTGGCTATGGCTACACCTTC	CASSLYHGIGYGYTF
once	.	TRBJ2-3	TRBV25-1	TGTGCCAGCAGTATCCAGGGGTGGTACGAATACACAGATACGCAGTATTTT	CASSIQGWYEYTDTQYF
.	.	TRBJ1-2	TRBV15	TGTGCCACCAGCCGTTCAGGTGAATTCTATGGCTACACCTTC	CATSRSGEFYGYTF
.	TRBD2	TRBJ2-7	TRBV6-5	TGTGCCAGCAGACTAGCGGGAGCCAACGAGCAGTACTTC	CASRLAGANEQYF
.	.	TRBJ2-5	TRBV2	TGTGCCAGCAGTGCAAGAGCGATCCAAGAGACCCAGTACTTC	CASSARAIQETQYF
.	.	TRBJ2-7	TRBV5-6	TGTGCCAGCAGCTCGTCCCACCGGGACATAGCCTACGAGCAGTACTTC	CASSSSHRDIAYEQYF
.	.	TRBJ2-7	TRBV7-2	TGTGCCAGCAGCTTAGCGGTCAGGACCTACGAGCAGTACTTC	CASSLAVRTYEQYF
.	TRBD1	TRBJ1-5	TRBV27	TGTGCCAGCAGTCCGAGAGGACAGGGTAGTCAGCCCCAGCATTTT	CASSPRGQGSQPQHF
.	TRBD1	TRBJ1-5	TRBV19	TGTGCCAGTAGTAGACAGGGTTACAATCAGCCCCAGCATTTT	CASSRQGYNQPQHF
.	.	TRBJ2-7	TRBV29-1	TGCAGCGTTGCCAGGGACTACGAGCAGTACTTC	CSVARDYEQYF
.	.	TRBJ2-7	TRBV6-1	TGTGCCAGCAGTGAAGCGCTGTCCGGAAGGTCATTCACAGAATCCTACGAGCAGTACTTC	CASSEALSGRSFTESYEQYF
.	TRBD2	TRBJ2-3	TRBV7-6	TGTGCCAGCAGCGCTTTAGCGGGAGGTACAACAGATACGCAGTATTTT	CASSALAGGTTDTQYF
.	TRBD1	TRBJ2-7	TRBV7-2	TGTGCCAGCAGCTGGACCGGGACAGGGTCCTACGAGCAGTACTTC	CASSWTGTGSYEQYF
.	TRBD1	TRBJ1-2	TRBV14	TGTGCCAGCAGCAGGGGACAGGGTGGCCTTGGCTACACCTTC	CASSRGQGGLGYTF
.	TRBD1	TRBJ1-4	TRBV28	TGTGCCAGCAGTCCAGGGGGAGAAAAACTGTTTTTT	CASSPGGEKLFF
.	.	TRBJ1-2	TRBV5-1	TGCGCCAGCAGCTTGGGGAGGGGCACTGAAATTGGCTACACCTTC	CASSLGRGTEIGYTF
.	TRBD1	TRBJ1-1	TRBV4-3	TGCGCCAGCGGTCGGACAGGAGGGACTGAAGCTTTCTTT	CASGRTGGTEAFF
.	TRBD2	TRBJ2-1	TRBV6-5	TGTGCCAGCAGTTACTCCCGGGAGGGGAATGAGCAGTTCTTC	CASSYSREGNEQFF
.	.	TRBJ2-7	TRBV6-1	TGTGCCAGCAGTGAAGGGTTGAGGGTCTACGAGCAGTACTTC	CASSEGLRVYEQYF
.	.	TRBJ2-1	TRBV19	TGTGCCAGTAGTATCGGGGGTAAGGTCGTGGATGAGCAGTTCTTC	CASSIGGKVVDEQFF
.	.	TRBJ2-2	TRBV7-9	TGTGCCACAGGTGCGAACACCGGGGAGCTGTTTTTT	CATGANTGELFF
.	.	TRBJ2-3	TRBV27	TGTGCCAGCACCCTTACAAGACAGTCCCTCACCGCAGATACGCAGTATTTT	CASTLTRQSLTADTQYF
.	.	TRBJ2-7	TRBV11-2	TGTGCCAGCAGCTTAGAAGGGACTCCCGGAAACGAGCAGTACTTC	CASSLEGTPGNEQYF
.	.	TRBJ2-3	TRBV9	TGTGCCAGCAGCGCCCTAGCAGGTCTCAGCACAGATACGCAGTATTTT	CASSALAGLSTDTQYF
.	.	TRBJ2-3	TRBV11-3	TGTGCCAGCAGCCAGGGGCGCGGCACAGATACGCAGTATTTT	CASSQGRGTDTQYF
.	.	TRBJ1-1	TRBV5-1	TGCGCCAGCAGCTTAGCCCAGGGAAGAACTGAAGCTTTCTTT	CASSLAQGRTEAFF
.	TRBD1	TRBJ2-7	TRBV7-2	TGTGCCAGCAGCTCCCGGGACAGGGGAAGCGAGCAGTACTTC	CASSSRDRGSEQYF
.	TRBD2	TRBJ2-1	TRBV30	TGTGCCTGGAGTCTAAAATCGGGAGCGGGACACAATGAGCAGTTCTTC	CAWSLKSGAGHNEQFF
once	TRBD1	TRBJ1-4	TRBV5-1	TGCGCCAGCAGTTCCACAGGGGGTAATGAAAAACTGTTTTTT	CASSSTGGNEKLFF
.	.	TRBJ1-2	TRBV19	TGTGCCAGTAGTATTCGGGGTATGAGGGGCTACACCTTC	CASSIRGMRGYTF
.	.	TRBJ1-2	TRBV6-1	TGTGCCAGCAGTGAAATCGGAGGGTGGTGGGCCTATGGCTACACCTTC	CASSEIGGWWAYGYTF
.	.	TRBJ1-2	TRBV7-8	TGTGCCAGCAGCTTTGGGGGCGCGAGTGGCTACACCTTC	CASSFGGASGYTF
once	TRBD2	TRBJ2-1	TRBV7-6	TGTGCCAGCAGATCCGGGACTAGCGGGAGTAATGAGCAGTTCTTC	CASRSGTSGSNEQFF
.	.	TRBJ2-4	TRBV9	TGTGCCAGCAGTACAGGGTTGCATTCCAAAAACATTCAGTACTTC	CASSTGLHSKNIQYF
.	TRBD2	TRBJ2-1	TRBV5-1	TGCGCCAGCAGCGTTGGTAGCGGGAGCAATGAGCAGTTCTTC	CASSVGSGSNEQFF
.	TRBD2	TRBJ2-3	TRBV10-3	TGTGCCATCAACCCTAGCGGGGCCAGCACAGATACGCAGTATTTT	CAINPSGASTDTQYF
once	.	TRBJ1-1	TRBV4-3	TGCGCCAGCAGCCAAGAGGTGGGCGGGTACGGAACTGAAGCTTTCTTT	CASSQEVGGYGTEAFF
.	TRBD1	TRBJ2-5	TRBV18	TGTGCCAGCTCACCAACGACAGGGAGAGAGACCCAGTACTTC	CASSPTTGRETQYF
.	.	TRBJ2-2	TRBV25-1	TGTGCCAGCAGTGAATCGGGTACGACCGGGGAGCTGTTTTTT	CASSESGTTGELFF
.	.	TRBJ2-3	TRBV7-2	TGTGCCAGCAGCTCCTTCGGGACTCAGTTTCTCCCAGATACGCAGTATTTT	CASSSFGTQFLPDTQYF
.	TRBD1	TRBJ1-5	TRBV19	TGTGCCAGTAGGGACTTAAGACAGGGGAGCAATCAGCCCCAGCATTTT	CASRDLRQGSNQPQHF
.	.	TRBJ2-4	TRBV4-1	TGCGCCAGCAGCCAATACGGGGAGAGAGCCAAAAACATTCAGTACTTC	CASSQYGERAKNIQYF
.	TRBD2	TRBJ2-7	TRBV5-4	TGTGCCAGCAGCTTGGGACTAGCGGAAAAGGGGGACTACGAGCAGTACTTC	CASSLGLAEKGDYEQYF
once	.	TRBJ1-1	TRBV7-9	TGTTCCAGCAGCTTAAGTTCTACCTACACTGAAGCTTTCTTT	CSSSLSSTYTEAFF
few	TRBD1	TRBJ2-7	TRBV11-2	TGTGCCAGCAGTATCGAGGGGGCACCTCCCTACGAGCAGTACTTC	CASSIEGAPPYEQYF
few	.	TRBJ2-2	TRBV5-1	TGCGCCAGCAGCTTGGGAGGGAACACCGGGGAGCTGTTTTTT	CASSLGGNTGELFF
few	.	TRBJ2-7	TRBV4-3	TGCGCCAGCAGCCAAGATAGTTCCCCCAGGGGATCCTACGAGCAGTACTTC	CASSQDSSPRGSYEQYF